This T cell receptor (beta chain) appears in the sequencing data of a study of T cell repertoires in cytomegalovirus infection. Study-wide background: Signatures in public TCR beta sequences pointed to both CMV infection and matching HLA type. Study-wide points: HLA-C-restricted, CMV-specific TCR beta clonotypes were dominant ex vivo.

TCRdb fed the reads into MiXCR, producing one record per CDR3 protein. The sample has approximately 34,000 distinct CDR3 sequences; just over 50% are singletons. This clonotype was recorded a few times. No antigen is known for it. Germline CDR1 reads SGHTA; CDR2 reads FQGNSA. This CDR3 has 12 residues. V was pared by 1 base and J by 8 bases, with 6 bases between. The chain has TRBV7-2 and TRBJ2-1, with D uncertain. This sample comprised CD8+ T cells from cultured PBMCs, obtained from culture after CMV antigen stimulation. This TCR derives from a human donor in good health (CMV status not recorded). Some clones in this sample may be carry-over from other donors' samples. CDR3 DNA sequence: TGTGCCAGCAGCTTAGGACCCGATGAGCAGTTCTTC. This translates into CASSLGPDEQFF.